Listed below are T cell receptor beta chains from one sample, sequenced in a study of CD8 T cells in ankylosing spondylitis. MiXCR, run by TCRdb on the 5' RACE reads, gives a single entry per CDR3 protein. The table shows 700,000 to 850,000 distinct CDR3 sequences, with over 9.5% occurring only once. Sequences were obtained from blood, either unsorted or a sorted T cell fraction (not recorded which). The receptors originated from a male donor with ankylosing spondylitis. The CDR3 runs from the conserved cysteine through the conserved F or W. The D gene is left open where the match is weak. The size entry is marked missing in some rows and otherwise reads once, few, many or a size class.

V	J	D	size	length	CDR3	DNA
TRBV12-3/TRBV12-4	TRBJ2-7	TRBD1	few	15	CASSTGQGGGYEQYF	TGTGCCAGCAGTACCGGACAGGGAGGAGGCTACGAGCAGTACTTC
TRBV5-1	TRBJ1-5	NA	many	16	CASSLGGREDNQPQHF	TGCGCCAGCAGCTTGGGGGGCAGGGAGGACAATCAGCCCCAGCATTTT
TRBV4-1	TRBJ1-2	TRBD1	few	16	CASRGGTAASSYGYTF	TGCGCCAGCAGGGGCGGGACAGCTGCTAGTAGCTATGGCTACACCTTC
TRBV25-1	TRBJ2-5	NA	few	15	CASSDPGELWETQYF	TGTGCCAGCAGTGACCCGGGAGAGTTATGGGAGACCCAGTACTTC
TRBV2	TRBJ2-1	NA	NA	14	CASTEMAYYNEQFF	TGTGCCAGCACCGAGATGGCTTACTACAATGAGCAGTTCTTC
TRBV6-5	TRBJ1-1	NA	few	15	CASSYGSEPLTEAFF	TGTGCCAGCAGTTACGGATCGGAACCGCTCACTGAAGCTTTCTTT
TRBV20-1	TRBJ2-7	TRBD1	few	14	CSARDRGTYYEQYF	TGCAGTGCGAGAGACAGGGGAACTTACTACGAGCAGTACTTC
TRBV29-1	TRBJ1-2	TRBD1	few	16	CSVASGQGFGVRGYTF	TGCAGCGTGGCATCGGGACAGGGTTTTGGCGTCCGTGGCTACACCTTC
TRBV12-3/TRBV12-4	TRBJ1-5	NA	few	16	CASSLRGFGSNQPQHF	TGTGCCAGCAGTTTGCGGGGCTTCGGGTCCAACCAGCCCCAGCATTTT
TRBV5-5	TRBJ2-2	NA	few	14	CASSLYPNTGELFF	TGTGCCAGCAGCTTGTATCCAAACACCGGGGAGCTGTTTTTT
TRBV12-5	TRBJ2-1	NA	few	13	CASGLVTAGEQFF	TGTGCTAGTGGTTTGGTAACGGCGGGGGAGCAGTTCTTC
TRBV7-2	TRBJ2-7	TRBD1	NA	15	CASSPTGTGDYEQYF	TGTGCCAGCAGCCCTACCGGGACAGGGGACTACGAGCAGTACTTC
TRBV10-3	TRBJ2-7	NA	few	14	CAIRESGGDYEQYF	TGTGCCATCAGAGAGAGCGGAGGAGACTACGAGCAGTACTTC
TRBV5-1	TRBJ2-3	NA	few	13	CASSFWGRDTQYF	TGCGCCAGCAGCTTCTGGGGTAGAGATACGCAGTATTTT
TRBV7-9	TRBJ2-2	NA	NA	16	CASSSRLVPGTGELFF	TGTGCCAGCAGCTCCCGACTAGTTCCAGGCACCGGGGAGCTGTTTTTT
TRBV20-1	TRBJ2-1	NA	few	15	CSASRPGSSYNEQFF	TGCAGTGCTAGCCGTCCAGGGAGCTCCTACAATGAGCAGTTCTTC
TRBV9	TRBJ2-2	NA	NA	16	CASSVVSSVNTGELFF	TGTGCCAGCAGCGTAGTGAGTAGCGTAAACACCGGGGAGCTGTTTTTT
TRBV9	TRBJ2-1	TRBD2	NA	15	CASSPGGRSYNEQFF	TGTGCCAGCAGCCCGGGGGGGAGGTCCTACAATGAGCAGTTCTTC
TRBV5-6	TRBJ2-5	TRBD2	many	14	CASSFPSGSETQYF	TGTGCCAGCAGCTTCCCTAGCGGGAGTGAGACCCAGTACTTC
TRBV20-1	TRBJ1-5	TRBD1	few	14	CSARDRTGGQPQHF	TGCAGTGCTAGAGATCGGACAGGAGGACAGCCCCAGCATTTT
TRBV12-3/TRBV12-4	TRBJ2-7	NA	NA	15	CASALRRTATYEQYF	TGTGCCAGCGCCCTGAGAAGGACAGCCACCTACGAGCAGTACTTC
TRBV5-6	TRBJ2-7	NA	NA	16	CASSFLARSLNYEQYF	TGTGCCAGCAGCTTTCTTGCCCGCTCTCTCAACTACGAGCAGTACTTC
TRBV6-2/TRBV6-3	TRBJ1-1	TRBD1	many	13	CASSYDRGPEAFF	TGTGCCAGCAGTTACGACAGGGGCCCTGAAGCTTTCTTT
TRBV28	TRBJ2-7	TRBD1	few	15	CASTSATGETNEQYF	TGTGCCAGCACCAGCGCGACAGGGGAAACAAACGAGCAGTACTTC
TRBV5-1	TRBJ1-4	NA	NA	14	CASSLDRNNEKLFF	TGCGCCAGCAGCTTGGACAGAAATAATGAAAAACTGTTTTTT
TRBV5-1	TRBJ2-5	NA	many	16	CASSLGGQPALETQYF	TGCGCCAGCAGCTTAGGTGGACAGCCGGCATTAGAGACCCAGTACTTC
TRBV5-6	TRBJ2-1	TRBD2	few	14	CASSSLGGNNEQFF	TGTGCCAGCAGCTCCTTGGGGGGGAACAATGAGCAGTTCTTC
TRBV7-8	TRBJ2-7	NA	NA	14	CASSRTGQGYEQNF	TGTGCCAGCAGCCGTACAGGGCAAGGGTACGAGCAGAACTTC
TRBV7-9	TRBJ1-6	TRBD1	NA	16	CASSRPRGQRNSPLHF	TGTGCCAGCAGCCGACCCAGGGGACAGAGAAATTCACCCCTCCACTTT
TRBV27	TRBJ2-1	NA	NA	15	CASSYRGTVRVEQFF	TGTGCCAGCAGTTACCGTGGGACGGTTCGCGTTGAGCAGTTCTTC
TRBV4-3	TRBJ1-2	NA	many	14	CASSQGGSNYGYTF	TGCGCCAGCAGCCAAGGGGGATCTAACTATGGCTACACCTTC
TRBV9	TRBJ2-1	NA	few	13	CASSVAVVNEQFF	TGTGCCAGCAGCGTAGCTGTGGTCAATGAGCAGTTCTTC
TRBV7-2	TRBJ2-7	TRBD1	NA	15	CASSPTGAGPYEQYF	TGTGCCAGCAGTCCAACAGGGGCTGGACCCTACGAGCAGTACTTC
TRBV29-1	TRBJ1-2	NA	NA	11	CSVVGAYGYTF	TGCAGCGTTGTAGGAGCCTATGGCTACACCTTC
TRBV10-3	TRBJ2-3	TRBD1	many	15	CAISLRDRGSDTQYF	TGTGCCATCAGTCTCCGGGACAGGGGTTCTGATACGCAGTATTTT
TRBV15	TRBJ2-5	TRBD2	NA	13	CATSRAGEETQYF	TGTGCCACCAGCAGGGCGGGGGAAGAGACCCAGTACTTC
TRBV20-1	TRBJ2-7	TRBD2	NA	14	CSANTESGGYEQYF	TGCAGTGCAAATACAGAGTCGGGAGGCTACGAGCAGTACTTC
TRBV6-1	TRBJ2-1	TRBD2	few	16	CASYPPEGRGYNEQFF	TGTGCCAGCTACCCCCCGGAAGGGAGGGGTTACAATGAGCAGTTCTTC
TRBV4-1	TRBJ2-3	NA	few	13	CASRRGRSDTQYF	TGCGCCAGCAGGAGGGGAAGGTCAGATACGCAGTATTTT
TRBV10-3	TRBJ2-6	NA	NA	18	CAISEWGRHKPGANVLTF	TGTGCCATCAGTGAGTGGGGACGCCACAAACCTGGGGCCAACGTCCTGACTTTC
TRBV29-1	TRBJ1-2	NA	NA	12	CSVASGWGGYTF	TGCAGCGTTGCTTCAGGGTGGGGTGGCTACACCTTC
TRBV7-8	TRBJ2-5	NA	few	15	CASSLRVRERETQYF	TGTGCCAGCAGCTTACGAGTGAGGGAAAGGGAGACCCAGTACTTC
TRBV29-1	TRBJ1-1	TRBD1	few	13	CSVTGTANTEAFF	TGCAGCGTTACCGGGACAGCAAACACTGAAGCTTTCTTT
TRBV6-1	TRBJ2-7	NA	many	14	CASRAGQSYYEQYF	TGTGCCAGCAGGGCGGGACAGTCATACTACGAGCAGTACTTC
TRBV5-6	TRBJ2-7	NA	NA	17	CASSLASSTQSWWEQYF	TGTGCCAGCAGCTTGGCTTCCTCCACACAGAGTTGGTGGGAGCAGTACTTC
TRBV7-9	TRBJ2-7	NA	NA	15	CASSLAGDRSYEQYF	TGTGCCAGCAGCTTAGCAGGCGACAGATCCTACGAGCAGTACTTC
TRBV2	TRBJ1-6	TRBD1	NA	15	CASSYQGADNSPLHF	TGTGCCAGCAGCTACCAGGGGGCTGACAATTCACCCCTCCACTTT
TRBV7-6	TRBJ2-3	NA	NA	13	CASSLLRLDTQYF	TGTGCCAGCAGCTTATTACGACTCGATACGCAGTATTTT
TRBV5-1	TRBJ2-7	NA	few	15	CASSTGGTEIYEQYF	TGCGCCAGCAGCACCGGCGGGACGGAGATCTACGAGCAGTACTTC
TRBV29-1	TRBJ2-7	NA	NA	16	CSVAAGWGMGRREQYF	TGCAGCGTTGCGGCGGGGTGGGGAATGGGGAGGCGCGAGCAGTACTTC
TRBV9	TRBJ2-1	NA	few	14	CASSGPNSYNEQFF	TGTGCCAGCAGCGGCCCTAACTCCTACAATGAGCAGTTCTTC
TRBV15	TRBJ2-7	NA	NA	15	CATSRDPQLVYEQYF	TGTGCCACCAGCAGAGACCCCCAGCTTGTCTACGAGCAGTACTTC
TRBV5-1	TRBJ2-3	TRBD2	NA	16	CASSLDGRVSTDTQYF	TGCGCCAGCAGCTTGGACGGGAGGGTTAGCACAGATACGCAGTATTTT
TRBV7-8	TRBJ2-3	NA	many	14	CASSLGAYTDTQYF	TGTGCCAGCAGCTTAGGGGCTTACACAGATACGCAGTATTTT
TRBV10-3	TRBJ2-1	TRBD1	NA	14	CAISWDSAYNEQFF	TGTGCCATCAGCTGGGACAGTGCCTACAATGAGCAGTTCTTC